The clone carrying this T cell receptor beta chain has a count of ten or more. The antigen remains unidentified. The data derive from a study of naive and memory T cell subsets. Trimming pared 2 bases from V and 3 bases from J, leaving 19 bases between. CDR3 length: 17 amino acids. The germline V gene encodes CDR1 SQVTM and CDR2 ANQGSEA. The study, taken as a whole, reports: In naive cells, over 85% of TCR sequences were seen only once.

CD4+ T cell IFNgamma after overnight CMV lysate exposure gave donor CMV status. Cells stained for CD3, CD4, CD8, CD45RA, CD27 and viability were sorted into four CD45RA/CD27 subsets. The beta constant-region primer was an equimolar mix of two oligonucleotides covering TRBC1 and TRBC2. TCRdb analysed the UMI-ligation and nested PCR reads with MiXCR anew, one entry per CDR3 protein. The table records roughly 140,000 distinct CDR3 sequences, about 17% of them present only once. The clonotype comes from a human donor in good health. V and J are TRBV29-1 and TRBJ2-2; D remains ambiguous. What was sequenced was naive CD4+ T cells from blood. The chain's CDR3 is CSVESFGSRPDTGELFF. The CDR3 DNA sequence: TGCAGCGTTGAAAGTTTTGGCAGTAGACCGGACACCGGGGAGCTGTTTTTT.